These 3 T cell receptor beta chains originate from one sample sequenced in a study of T cells in Graves' hyperthyroidism and ophthalmopathy. TCR beta CDR3 regions were amplified from RNA. HTBI primers were the set used in a first-round RT-PCR of the TCR CDR3. Via MiXCR, TCRdb re-called the multiplex PCR reads, giving one row per CDR3 protein. The sample yields more than 300,000 distinct CDR3 sequences, 13% seen once. The sample consisted of blood. The source of these receptors is a woman under 30 with Graves' hyperthyroidism.

The sample holds many counts of this clonotype. The chain links TRBV27 to TRBJ2-3; D might be TRBD1 (5 bases). V lost 6 bases to trimming and J lost 2 bases, with 15 bases between them. The CDR3 consists of 15 residues. Germline CDR1 MNHEY, CDR2 SMNVEV (reference sequence). The CDR3 nucleotides are TGTGCCAGCAGCCCCAGGGCTAGTATCACAGATACGCAGTATTTT. Translating it yields CASSPRASITDTQYF.

This chain joins TRBV19 and TRBJ1-5; no clear D gene. This CDR3 is 13 amino acids long. Germline assignment: CDR1 LNHDA and CDR2 SQIVND (reference sequence). V gave up 0 bases and J gave up 7 bases, with 7 bases separating them. The CDR3 nucleotides are TGTGCCAGTAGTATAGATTTTTGGCAGCCCCAGCATTTT. Translation: CASSIDFWQPQHF.

This clonotype was seen repeatedly, ten times or more. V is TRBV7-2 and J is TRBJ1-5; 8 bases line up with TRBD1. This CDR3 has 16 residues. In germline, CDR1 is SGHTA, CDR2 FQGNSA. V was clipped by 3 bases and J by 4 bases; unmatched bases: 8. DNA for the CDR3: TGTGCCAGCAGCTTTGTGGGCACAGGGGGGAATCAGCCCCAGCATTTT. Its protein is CASSFVGTGGNQPQHF.